This TCR beta chain originates from a study of blood T cell repertoires in COVID-19. The CDR3 sequence is 13 residues long. V was cut by 7 bases and J by 0 bases, with 8 bases left in between. The germline CDR1 and CDR2 sequences are MNHEY and SVGAGI. Clones were read by immunoSEQ multiplex PCR, and TCRdb kept only the in-frame ones, dropping some. The sample lists approximately 210,000 clones; approximately 90% were seen once. Material for sequencing was peripheral blood. The J gene is TRBJ2-3, the V gene TRBV6-5; D gene unclear. This clonotype was obtained from a human donor in a cohort sampled during active COVID-19. The CDR3: CASNLASTDTQYF. The CDR3 DNA sequence: TGTGCCAGCAATTTAGCTAGCACAGATACGCAGTATTTT.